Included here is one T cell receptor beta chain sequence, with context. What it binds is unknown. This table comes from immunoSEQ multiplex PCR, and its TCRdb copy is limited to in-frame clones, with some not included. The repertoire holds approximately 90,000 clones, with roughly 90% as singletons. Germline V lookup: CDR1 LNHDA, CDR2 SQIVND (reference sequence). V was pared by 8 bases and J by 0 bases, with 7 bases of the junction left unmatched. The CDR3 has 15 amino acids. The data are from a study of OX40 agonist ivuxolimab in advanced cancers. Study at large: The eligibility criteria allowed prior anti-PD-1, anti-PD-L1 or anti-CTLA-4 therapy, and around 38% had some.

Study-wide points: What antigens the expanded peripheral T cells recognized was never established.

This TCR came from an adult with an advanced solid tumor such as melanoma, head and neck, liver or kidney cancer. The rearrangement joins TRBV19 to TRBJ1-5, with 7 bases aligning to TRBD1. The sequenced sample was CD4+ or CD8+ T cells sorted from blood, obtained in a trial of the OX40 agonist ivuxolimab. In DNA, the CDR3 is TGTGCCAGTGAGGACAGGCCCTATAGCAATCAGCCCCAGCATTTT. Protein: CASEDRPYSNQPQHF.